This TCR beta chain was recorded in a study of blood T cell repertoires in COVID-19. Looking at the study overall: Material from acute and convalescent COVID-19 was sourced from the United States, Italy and Spain. PBMCs, B-cell-depleted T cells, or T cells were the source of the cDNA or gDNA that made up the material.

TCRdb keeps only in-frame clones here, not all; method: immunoSEQ multiplex PCR. The data show about 300,000 clones, roughly nine tenths seen once. This CDR3 has 15 amino acids. Trimming removed 2 bases from V and 0 bases from J, with 5 bases in between. The germline V gene encodes CDR1 MGHDK and CDR2 SYGVNS. Participants came from roughly 24 US areas, aged roughly 18 to 100 years. This chain uses TRBV25-1 with TRBJ2-6; D is unresolved. This TCR was sampled from a woman between 50 and 59 years old who had been exposed to COVID-19. Sequenced material: PBMCs or T cells enriched from blood (not recorded which). CDR3 bases: TGTGCCAGCAGTGAAATCGGCTCTGGGGCCAACGTCCTGACTTTC. This encodes CASSEIGSGANVLTF.